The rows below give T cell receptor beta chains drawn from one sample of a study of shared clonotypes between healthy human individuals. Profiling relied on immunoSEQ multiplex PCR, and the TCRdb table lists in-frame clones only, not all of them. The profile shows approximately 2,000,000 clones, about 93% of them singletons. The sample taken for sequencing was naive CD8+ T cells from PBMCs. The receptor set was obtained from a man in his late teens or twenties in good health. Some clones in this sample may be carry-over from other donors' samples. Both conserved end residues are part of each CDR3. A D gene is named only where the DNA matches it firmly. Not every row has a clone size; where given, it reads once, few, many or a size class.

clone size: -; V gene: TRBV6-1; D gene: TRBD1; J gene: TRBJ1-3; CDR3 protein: CASSVGTGSGNTIYF; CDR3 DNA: TGTGCCAGCAGTGTGGGGACAGGCTCTGGAAACACCATATATTTT
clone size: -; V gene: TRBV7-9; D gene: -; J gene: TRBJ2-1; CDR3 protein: CASSLALLQSGGYNEQFF; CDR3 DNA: TGTGCCAGCAGCTTAGCCTTACTACAGAGTGGAGGCTACAATGAGCAGTTCTTC
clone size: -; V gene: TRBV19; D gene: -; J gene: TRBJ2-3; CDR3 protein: CASIHRVGTTDTQYF; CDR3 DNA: TGTGCCAGTATCCACAGGGTAGGGACCACAGATACGCAGTATTTT
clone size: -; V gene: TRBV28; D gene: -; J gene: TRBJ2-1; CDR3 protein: CASSFIMGASYNEQFF; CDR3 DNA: TGTGCCAGCAGTTTTATAATGGGGGCCTCCTACAATGAGCAGTTCTTC
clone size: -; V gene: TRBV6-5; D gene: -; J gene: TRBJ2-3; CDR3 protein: CASSYEGQETDTQYF; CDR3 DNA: TGTGCCAGCAGTTACGAGGGGCAGGAAACAGATACGCAGTATTTT
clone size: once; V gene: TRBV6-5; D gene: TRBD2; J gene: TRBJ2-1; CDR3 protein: CASSYSTLGGGSEQFF; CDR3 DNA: TGTGCCAGCAGTTACTCGACTCTGGGGGGGGGAAGCGAGCAGTTCTTC
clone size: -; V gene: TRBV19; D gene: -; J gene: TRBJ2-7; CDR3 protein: CASSIIRDGPYEQYF; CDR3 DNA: TGTGCCAGTAGTATAATCCGGGACGGCCCCTACGAGCAGTACTTC
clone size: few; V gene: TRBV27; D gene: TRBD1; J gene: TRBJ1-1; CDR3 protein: CASSTRTGGNTEAFF; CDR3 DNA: TGTGCCAGCAGTACAAGGACAGGGGGGAACACTGAAGCTTTCTTT
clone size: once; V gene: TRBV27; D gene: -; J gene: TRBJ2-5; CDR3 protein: CASSVRGSQETQYF; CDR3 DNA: TGTGCCAGCAGTGTCAGGGGATCCCAAGAGACCCAGTACTTC
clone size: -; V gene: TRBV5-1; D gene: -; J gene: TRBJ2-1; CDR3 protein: CASSPSRGSRTPYNEQFF; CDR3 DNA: TGCGCCAGCAGCCCCTCCCGAGGCTCCCGAACCCCTTACAATGAGCAGTTCTTC
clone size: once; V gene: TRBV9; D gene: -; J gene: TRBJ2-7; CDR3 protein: CASSGQHDGDSEQYF; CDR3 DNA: TGTGCCAGCAGCGGTCAGCACGACGGGGACTCCGAGCAGTACTTC
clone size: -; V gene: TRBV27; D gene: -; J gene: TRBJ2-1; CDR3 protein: CASSFAGSYNEQFF; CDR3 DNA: TGTGCCAGCAGTTTCGCGGGATCTTACAATGAGCAGTTCTTC
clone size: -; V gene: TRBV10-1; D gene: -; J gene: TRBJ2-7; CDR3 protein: CASSRTERDGSHSYEQYF; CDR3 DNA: TGCGCCAGCAGTAGGACGGAACGGGACGGATCACACAGCTACGAGCAGTACTTC
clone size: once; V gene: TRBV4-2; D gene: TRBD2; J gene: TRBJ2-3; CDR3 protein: CASSQEETSGSTDTQYF; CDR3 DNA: TGTGCCAGCAGCCAAGAGGAGACTAGCGGGAGCACAGATACGCAGTATTTT
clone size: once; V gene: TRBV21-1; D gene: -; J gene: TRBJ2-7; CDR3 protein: CASSHYRREVVSEQYF; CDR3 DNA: TGTGCCAGCAGCCACTACCGGCGGGAGGTTGTCTCCGAGCAGTACTTC
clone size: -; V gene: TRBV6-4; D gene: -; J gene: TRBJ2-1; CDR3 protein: CASSDANAGLQFF; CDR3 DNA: TGTGCCAGCAGTGACGCGAATGCAGGGTTGCAGTTCTTC
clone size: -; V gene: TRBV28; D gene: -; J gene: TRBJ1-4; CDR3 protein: CASALLITGEKLFF; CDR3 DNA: TGTGCCAGCGCACTACTCATAACGGGGGAAAAACTGTTTTTT
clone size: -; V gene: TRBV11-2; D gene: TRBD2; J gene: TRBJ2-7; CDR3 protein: CASRGRGPYEQYF; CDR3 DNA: TGTGCCAGCAGGGGGAGGGGACCCTACGAGCAGTACTTC
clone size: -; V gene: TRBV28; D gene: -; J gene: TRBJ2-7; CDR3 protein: CASTRVTGSEQYF; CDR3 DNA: TGTGCCAGCACCAGGGTTACCGGGAGCGAGCAGTACTTC
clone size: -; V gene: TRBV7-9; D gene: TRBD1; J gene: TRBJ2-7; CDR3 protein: CASSDRTGLLKAYEQYF; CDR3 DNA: TGTGCCAGCAGCGACAGGACAGGACTTCTAAAGGCCTACGAGCAGTACTTC
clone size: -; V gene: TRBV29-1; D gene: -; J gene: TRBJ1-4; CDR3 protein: CSASHRATNEKLFF; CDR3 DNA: TGCAGCGCTTCCCACAGGGCAACTAATGAAAAACTGTTTTTT
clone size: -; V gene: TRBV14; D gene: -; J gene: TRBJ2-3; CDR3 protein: CASSPGKPDTQYF; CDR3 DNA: TGTGCCAGCAGCCCCGGGAAGCCAGATACGCAGTATTTT
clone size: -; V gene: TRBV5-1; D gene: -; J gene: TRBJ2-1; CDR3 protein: CASSYDRGEQFF; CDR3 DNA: TGCGCCAGCAGCTACGACCGGGGAGAGCAGTTCTTC
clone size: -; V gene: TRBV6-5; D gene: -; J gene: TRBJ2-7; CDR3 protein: CASSYSGDEQYF; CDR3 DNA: TGTGCCAGCAGTTATTCCGGGGACGAGCAGTACTTC
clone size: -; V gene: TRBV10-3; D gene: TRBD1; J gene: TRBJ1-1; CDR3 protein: CAINRDRDTEAFF; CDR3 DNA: TGTGCCATCAATAGGGACAGGGACACTGAAGCTTTCTTT
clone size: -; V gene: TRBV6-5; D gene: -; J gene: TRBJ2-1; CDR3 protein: CASSYSRQVQGEQFF; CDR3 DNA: TGTGCCAGCAGTTACTCAAGGCAGGTCCAGGGTGAGCAGTTCTTC
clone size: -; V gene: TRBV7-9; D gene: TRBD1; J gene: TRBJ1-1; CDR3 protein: CASSQVTGANTEAFF; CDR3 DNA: TGTGCCAGCAGCCAAGTGACAGGGGCGAACACTGAAGCTTTCTTT
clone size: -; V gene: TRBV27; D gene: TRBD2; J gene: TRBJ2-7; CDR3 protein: CASSPSSGLSYEQYF; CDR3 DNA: TGTGCCAGCAGCCCTTCTAGCGGACTTTCCTACGAGCAGTACTTC
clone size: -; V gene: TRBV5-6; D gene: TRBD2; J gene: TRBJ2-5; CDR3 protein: CASSWGGVVETQYF; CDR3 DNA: TGTGCCAGCAGCTGGGGAGGGGTGGTGGAGACCCAGTACTTC
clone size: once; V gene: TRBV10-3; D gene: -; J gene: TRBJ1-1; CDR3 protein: CAISEGLRNTEAFF; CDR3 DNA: TGTGCCATCAGTGAGGGGTTGCGGAACACTGAAGCTTTCTTT
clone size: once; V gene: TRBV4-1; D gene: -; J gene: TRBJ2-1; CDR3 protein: CASSQAVSYNEQFF; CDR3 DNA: TGCGCCAGCAGCCAAGCGGTCTCCTACAATGAGCAGTTCTTC
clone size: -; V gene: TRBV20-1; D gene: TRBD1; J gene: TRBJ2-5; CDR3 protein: CSAGQGETQYF; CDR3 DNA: TGCAGTGCTGGACAGGGAGAGACCCAGTACTTC
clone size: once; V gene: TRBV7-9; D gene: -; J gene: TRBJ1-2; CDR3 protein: CASSSLGNYGYTF; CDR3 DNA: TGTGCCAGCAGCTCCCTGGGAAACTATGGCTACACCTTC
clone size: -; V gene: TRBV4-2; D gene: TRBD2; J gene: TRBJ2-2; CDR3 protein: CASSQVLASGYTGELFF; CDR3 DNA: TGTGCCAGCAGCCAAGTCCTAGCTAGCGGATACACCGGGGAGCTGTTTTTT
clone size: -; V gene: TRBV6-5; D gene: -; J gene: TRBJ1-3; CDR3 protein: CASSTRPIGNTIYF; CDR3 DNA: TGTGCCAGCAGTACCCGACCTATTGGAAACACCATATATTTT